Sequencing of this T cell receptor beta chain was carried out in a study of CD8 T cells in ankylosing spondylitis. Study-wide points: The study identified a TCR beta motif of under ten highly homologous variants that appeared characteristic of ankylosing spondylitis blood.

On this clonotype itself: The antigen remains undetermined.

The CDR3 has 14 amino acids. CDR1 is MGHRA and CDR2 is YSYEKL in the germline V gene. The V end lost 0 bases, the J end lost 2 bases, and 7 bases lay between the germline ends. TCRdb analysed the 5' RACE reads with MiXCR anew, one entry per CDR3 protein. This table has around 340,000 distinct CDR3 sequences, approximately 14% appearing once. The chain has TRBV4-1 and TRBJ1-2; unclear D gene. The receptor's source is a male donor with ankylosing spondylitis or in good health (not recorded which). The sequenced sample consisted of blood, either unsorted or a sorted T cell fraction (not recorded which). CDR3: CASSQDLKNYGYTF. The CDR3 DNA reads TGCGCCAGCAGCCAAGATCTAAAGAACTATGGCTACACCTTC.